The 29 T cell receptor beta chains below all came from one sample that was sequenced in a study of blood T cell repertoires in COVID-19. The assay was immunoSEQ multiplex PCR, and TCRdb's table has in-frame clones only and misses some. The sample has around 450,000 clones; 90% are singletons. Sample: PBMCs or T cells enriched from blood (not recorded which). These receptors all stem from a man between 18 and 29 years old who had recovered from COVID-19.

The V and J genes are TRBV12-5 and TRBJ2-3; D is uncertain. There are 14 residues in the CDR3. Deletions cut 3 bases from V and 2 bases from J, with 9 bases between. The germline V gene has CDR1 LGHNT and CDR2 FRNRAP. This chain's CDR3 is CASGFGVNTDTQYF. The DNA of the CDR3 is TGTGCTAGTGGTTTTGGAGTAAACACAGATACGCAGTATTTT.

J is TRBJ1-2 and V is TRBV9, with TRBD1 matching over 7 bases. V trimming: 4 bases; J trimming: 0 bases; junction bases outside the gene matches: 6. The CDR3 covers 15 residues. Germline lookup yields CDR1 SGDLS and CDR2 YYNGEE. This CDR3 reads CASSPSGQANYGYTF. DNA for the CDR3: TGTGCCAGCAGCCCCTCCGGACAGGCTAACTATGGCTACACCTTC. The whole variable domain, remainder taken from reference TRBV9 and TRBJ1-2, is DSGVTQTPKHLITATGQRVTLRCSPRSGDLSVYWYQQSLDQGLQFLIQYYNGEERAKGNILERFSAQQFPDLHSELNLSSLELGDSALYFCASSPSGQANYGYTFGSGTRLTVV.

This chain links TRBV5-1 with TRBJ2-3; tentatively, D is TRBD2 (6 bases). Germline CDR1 reads SGHRS; CDR2 reads YFSETQ. The CDR3 is made up of 18 amino acids. Trimming stripped 0 bases from V and 8 bases from J, with 25 bases between. The CDR3 sequence: CASSLDMVRGFPQGTQYF. The CDR3 coding sequence is TGCGCCAGCAGCTTGGACATGGTTCGGGGGTTTCCCCAAGGTACGCAGTATTTT.

This clone was found once. The chain joins TRBV2 to TRBJ2-2; TRBD2 matches 7 bases. CDR1 SNHLY and CDR2 FYNNEI come from the germline V gene. Unmatched junction bases numbered 6, after V lost 4 bases and J lost 4 bases. The CDR3 is made up of 15 amino acids. CDR3 region: CASSVSTGGTGELFF. The CDR3 DNA reads as TGTGCCAGCAGTGTCTCAACGGGAGGCACCGGGGAGCTGTTTTTT.

The chain employs TRBV19 and TRBJ2-1, with TRBD1 identical over 7 bases. V lost 5 bases to trimming and J lost 0 bases; unmatched junction nucleotides: 4. The germline V gene has CDR1 LNHDA and CDR2 SQIVND (reference sequence). There are 15 residues in the CDR3. CDR3 in DNA: TGTGCCAGTAGTTCGGACAGGTTCTCCTACAATGAGCAGTTCTTC. Its protein is CASSSDRFSYNEQFF.

This chain's CDR3 is CASSQARLQETQYF. The CDR3 nucleotides read TGTGCCAGCAGCCAAGCGAGGCTACAAGAGACCCAGTACTTC. This chain links TRBV3-1 (or the pseudogene TRBV3-2) with TRBJ2-5; no reliable D call. The CDR3 runs to 14 residues. CDR1 is LGHDT, CDR2 YNNKEL, per germline (reference sequence). V lost 1 base and J 2 bases, leaving 8 bases between the germline ends.

The chain recombines TRBV28 with TRBJ2-7, with D maybe TRBD1 (6 bases). CDR1 and CDR2 from the germline V gene are MDHEN and SYDVKM. V shed 5 bases and J shed 7 bases, with 15 bases lying between them. There are 13 residues in the CDR3. In nucleotides, the CDR3 is TGTGCCAGCAGTCCGGGACAATCGGGGGAGCAGTACTTC. Translated, it gives CASSPGQSGEQYF.

The gene calls are TRBV2 and TRBJ2-7; 10 bases align to TRBD1. Trimming at V came to 6 bases and at J to 6 bases, leaving 11 bases not matched to a gene. In germline, CDR1 is SNHLY, CDR2 FYNNEI. This CDR3 has 15 residues. The CDR3 spells CASSPTGTGALEQYF. The CDR3 nucleotides read TGTGCCAGCAGCCCTACCGGGACAGGGGCTCTCGAGCAGTACTTC. The entire variable domain, with the rest obtained from reference TRBV2 and TRBJ2-7, is as follows: EPEVTQTPSHQVTQMGQEVILRCVPISNHLYFYWYRQILGQKVEFLVSFYNNEISEKSEIFDDQFSVERPDGSNFTLKIRSTKLEDSAMYFCASSPTGTGALEQYFGPGTRLTVT.

This sequence joins TRBV11-2 and TRBJ1-3; TRBD1 agrees at 8 bases. V dropped 5 bases and J dropped 7; count of bases not matched to a gene: 7. The CDR3 consists of 14 residues. The V gene's germline CDR1 is SGHAT and CDR2 FQNNGV. The DNA of the CDR3 is TGTGCCAGCAGCACCCGACAGGGGCTTAACACCATATATTTT. Translating it yields CASSTRQGLNTIYF.

The rearrangement uses TRBV2 and TRBJ1-3; the match to TRBD1 covers 9 bases. The CDR3 spans 13 residues. Germline V gives CDR1 SNHLY, CDR2 FYNNEI. The trim removed 8 bases at V and 2 bases at J, leaving 1 base unmatched. CDR3 residues: CASGQGTGNTIYF. The CDR3 nucleotides are TGTGCCAGCGGACAGGGGACTGGAAACACCATATATTTT. Filled out from reference TRBV2 and TRBJ1-3, the complete variable domain reads EPEVTQTPSHQVTQMGQEVILRCVPISNHLYFYWYRQILGQKVEFLVSFYNNEISEKSEIFDDQFSVERPDGSNFTLKIRSTKLEDSAMYFCASGQGTGNTIYFGEGSWLTVV.

The chain recombines TRBV28 with TRBJ2-7, with D perhaps matching TRBD2 (5 bases). The CDR3 sequence is 15 residues long. Trimming stripped 6 bases from V and 2 bases from J, with 17 bases between. Germline V gene lookup returns CDR1 MDHEN and CDR2 SYDVKM. CDR3 coding DNA: TGTGCCAGCAGACCAAGCGGACTCAATACCTACGAGCAGTACTTC. This gives the protein CASRPSGLNTYEQYF. Full variable domain (missing parts from reference TRBV28 and TRBJ2-7): DVKVTQSSRYLVKRTGEKVFLECVQDMDHENMFWYRQDPGLGLRLIYFSYDVKMKEKGDIPEGYSVSREKKERFSLILESASTNQTSMYLCASRPSGLNTYEQYFGPGTRLTVT.

The V and J genes are TRBV24-1 and TRBJ2-1, with 8 bases fitting TRBD2. From germline, CDR1 is KGHDR and CDR2 SFDVKD. This CDR3 is 17 amino acids long. With V trimmed by 3 bases and J by 3 bases, 9 bases remained unmatched. The CDR3 DNA reads TGTGCCACCAGTGATACTTCCGGGACTAGGGTCTACAATGAGCAGTTCTTC. Translated, it gives CATSDTSGTRVYNEQFF.

This sequence joins TRBV19 and TRBJ1-5; 8 bases line up with TRBD1. V lost 6 bases, J lost 2 bases, and 6 bases stayed unmatched. CDR3 length: 15 amino acids. The germline gives CDR1 LNHDA, CDR2 SQIVND (reference sequence). The CDR3 loop is CASRWTGNGNQPQHF. The CDR3, as DNA: TGTGCCAGTAGGTGGACAGGGAATGGCAATCAGCCCCAGCATTTT.

This chain connects TRBV19 to TRBJ1-5, with 8 bases aligning to TRBD1. From germline, CDR1 is LNHDA and CDR2 SQIVND (reference sequence). This CDR3 region has 15 residues. The junction had 9 bases not matched to a gene; V was cut back by 4 bases and J by 7 bases. The CDR3 is CASSTDRGAIQPQHF. Written as DNA, the CDR3 is TGTGCCAGTAGTACCGACAGGGGAGCAATCCAGCCCCAGCATTTT.

This clone occurred once. This chain links TRBV7-9 with TRBJ1-2, with unresolved D. The CDR3 extends over 12 amino acids. The V gene lost 3 bases and the J gene lost 6 bases, with 8 bases spanning the gap. Germline CDR1 reads SEHNR; CDR2 reads FQNEAQ (reference sequence). The CDR3 region has the DNA TGTGCCAGCAGCTTTCCCGTAGATGGCTACACCTTC. This sequence encodes CASSFPVDGYTF. Complete variable domain (other parts from reference TRBV7-9 and TRBJ1-2): DTGVSQNPRHKITKRGQNVTFRCDPISEHNRLYWYRQTLGQGPEFLTYFQNEAQLEKSRLLSDRFSAERPKGSFSTLEIQRTEQGDSAMYLCASSFPVDGYTFGSGTRLTVV.

The rearrangement links TRBV3-1 (or the pseudogene TRBV3-2) to TRBJ1-1, with D possibly matching TRBD1 (6 bases). The CDR3 spans 14 residues. With 0 bases removed from V and 4 bases from J, the gap between germline ends came to 9 bases. Germline values: CDR1 LGHDT, CDR2 YNNKEL (reference sequence). The CDR3 nucleotides read TGTGCCAGCAGCCAAGACACAGGGTCCACTGAAGCTTTCTTT. Amino acids: CASSQDTGSTEAFF.

The V gene is TRBV7-9, the J gene TRBJ1-3; 10 bases agree with TRBD1. The CDR3 contains 16 residues. The ends lost 5 bases at V and 2 bases at J; junction bases unmatched: 6. Per the germline V gene, CDR1 is SEHNR and CDR2 is FQNEAQ (reference sequence). The CDR3 is CASSLRQGATGNTIYF. The CDR3 coding sequence is TGTGCCAGCAGCCTACGACAGGGGGCAACTGGAAACACCATATATTTT.

This chain links TRBV24-1 with TRBJ1-3; the match to TRBD1 covers 9 bases. CDR3 length equals 14 residues. Looked up from germline, CDR1 is KGHDR and CDR2 is SFDVKD. Trimming took 7 bases from V and 11 from J; bases not matched to a gene: 11. The CDR3 region has the DNA TGTGCCACCAGGGACAGGGGAGGTCCTTGCGCCATATATTTT. This encodes CATRDRGGPCAIYF.

V gene TRBV11-2 combines with J gene TRBJ2-2; D might be TRBD2 (6 bases). Deletions cut 1 base from V and 6 bases from J, with 12 bases between. The CDR3 extends over 15 amino acids. CDR1 is SGHAT, CDR2 FQNNGV, per germline. The CDR3 nucleotides are TGTGCCAGCAGCTTAGCGGGAGCCCATCCCGGGGAGCTGTTTTTT. It specifies CASSLAGAHPGELFF.

The rearrangement uses TRBV28 and TRBJ1-4, with a tentative D call TRBD1 (5 bases). Germline assignment: CDR1 MDHEN and CDR2 SYDVKM. V was pared by 1 base and J by 7 bases, with 10 bases between. The CDR3 sequence is 14 residues long. The CDR3 here is CASSLYGGGEKLFF. The CDR3 DNA follows: TGTGCCAGCAGTTTATACGGGGGTGGTGAAAAACTGTTTTTT.

This chain uses TRBV12-3 or TRBV12-4 with TRBJ2-3, with D uncertain. The CDR3 spans 13 residues. V was shortened by 7 bases and J by 2 bases, with 10 bases between the two germline ends. The CDR3 DNA follows: TGTGCCAGCACCCGAGGTTCCACAGATACGCAGTATTTT. Protein: CASTRGSTDTQYF.

This sequence joins TRBV10-3 and TRBJ1-1; D uncertain. This CDR3 has 17 amino acids. With 2 bases removed from V and 0 bases from J, the gap between germline ends came to 16 bases. The germline CDR1 and CDR2 sequences are ENHRY and SYGVKD. The CDR3 sequence is CAISERYPDIMNTEAFF. In DNA, the CDR3 is TGTGCCATCAGTGAGCGATACCCCGACATCATGAACACTGAAGCTTTCTTT.

This chain joins TRBV3-1 (or the pseudogene TRBV3-2) and TRBJ1-4; D call uncertain. V dropped 5 bases and J dropped 7 bases, with 17 bases sitting between them. CDR3 size: 15 residues. Germline values: CDR1 LGHDT, CDR2 YNNKEL (reference sequence). The CDR3 reads CASSSTLRGPEKLFF. The CDR3 DNA follows: TGTGCCAGCAGCTCGACCCTAAGAGGGCCTGAAAAACTGTTTTTT.

The V gene is TRBV18, the J gene TRBJ1-1; TRBD1 is a possible D gene (6 bases). CDR3 size: 16 residues. The ends were cut back, 2 bases at V and 5 bases at J, with 18 bases in the middle. The germline gives CDR1 KGHSH, CDR2 LQKENI. In nucleotides, the CDR3 is TGTGCCAGCTCACCAGGACTTCCCCAGGGGCGTACTGAAGCTTTCTTT. This gives the protein CASSPGLPQGRTEAFF.

CDR3 region: CASTEGLAGGADEQFF. The CDR3, as DNA: TGTGCCAGCACCGAAGGACTAGCGGGGGGGGCGGATGAGCAGTTCTTC. This rearrangement joins TRBV7-9 to TRBJ2-1, with 15 bases identical to TRBD2. The CDR3 is 16 residues long. Per the germline V gene, CDR1 is SEHNR and CDR2 is FQNEAQ (reference sequence). Trimming removed 7 bases from V and 8 bases from J; junction bases left unmatched: 9. Looking up the rest from reference TRBV7-9 and TRBJ2-1 gives the full variable domain: DTGVSQNPRHKITKRGQNVTFRCDPISEHNRLYWYRQTLGQGPEFLTYFQNEAQLEKSRLLSDRFSAERPKGSFSTLEIQRTEQGDSAMYLCASTEGLAGGADEQFFGPGTRLTVL.

The gene calls are TRBV3-1 (or the pseudogene TRBV3-2) and TRBJ1-2; a weak D match, TRBD1 (5 bases). Germline V lookup: CDR1 LGHDT, CDR2 YNNKEL (reference sequence). V was pared by 4 bases and J by 8 bases, with 17 bases between. CDR3 length: 14 amino acids. In nucleotides, the CDR3 is TGTGCCAGCAGCCCCACCCACGGACAATGGGGCTACACCTTC. Translating gives CASSPTHGQWGYTF.

The gene calls are TRBV12-5 and TRBJ2-2; TRBD1 matches at 10 bases. This CDR3 region has 15 residues. J lost 7 bases, V lost 6 bases, and 8 bases had no gene match. Germline V gives CDR1 LGHNT, CDR2 FRNRAP. The CDR3 is CASGRIDRGLGELFF. The CDR3 DNA follows: TGTGCTAGTGGCCGAATCGACAGGGGGCTCGGGGAGCTGTTTTTT. Variable domain in full (rest from reference TRBV12-5 and TRBJ2-2): DARVTQTPRHKVTEMGQEVTMRCQPILGHNTVFWYRQTMMQGLELLAYFRNRAPLDDSGMPKDRFSAEMPDATLATLKIQPSEPRDSAVYFCASGRIDRGLGELFFGEGSRLTVL.

The chain combines TRBV11-2 with TRBJ2-7; D is unclear. V shed 1 base and J shed 4 bases, with 2 bases lying between them. Germline values: CDR1 SGHAT, CDR2 FQNNGV. The CDR3 covers 11 residues. The CDR3 protein is CASSLAYEQYF. The DNA for the CDR3 is TGTGCCAGCAGCTTAGCTTACGAGCAGTACTTC.

V gene TRBV5-6 combines with J gene TRBJ2-1; the D is unclear. V shed 0 bases and J shed 10 bases, with 14 bases lying between them. This CDR3 comprises 14 residues. The germline CDR1 and CDR2 sequences are SGHDT and YYEEEE. The CDR3: CASSLGGARREQFF. In DNA, the CDR3 is TGTGCCAGCAGCTTGGGCGGTGCGCGGCGGGAGCAGTTCTTC.